These T cell receptor beta chains were read from a single sample in a study of blood T cell repertoires in COVID-19. Produced via immunoSEQ multiplex PCR; TCRdb's table is partial and in-frame only. The top ten hold around half of the sample, which has 60,000 to 75,000 clones, approximately 80% seen once. The material sequenced was peripheral blood. The receptors were sampled from a woman older than 75 with acute or convalescent COVID-19. The CDR3 runs from the conserved cysteine through the conserved F or W. A D gene is named only where the DNA matches it firmly. Not all rows give a size; the values are once, few, many and, for expanded clones, a class.

cdr3_aa cdr3_nt v_call clone_size d_call j_call
CASSLTTPNYEQYF TGTGCCAGCAGCTTAACAACCCCCAACTACGAGCAGTACTTC TRBV7-8 once . TRBJ2-7
CAWSVQGNTEAFF TGTGCCTGGAGTGTACAGGGGAACACTGAAGCTTTCTTT TRBV30 . . TRBJ1-1
CASRDSGGSYEQYF TGTGCCAGCAGGGACAGTGGAGGCTCCTACGAGCAGTACTTC TRBV6-5 once . TRBJ2-7
CATSRDRVRDTQYF TGTGCCACCAGCAGAGATCGGGTAAGAGATACGCAGTATTTT TRBV15 . . TRBJ2-3
CASSSGLFDRANYGYTF TGTGCCAGCAGCTCGGGACTTTTTGACAGGGCTAACTATGGCTACACCTTC TRBV7-9 . TRBD1 TRBJ1-2
CASSAWTGGYNSPLHF TGTGCCAGTAGTGCTTGGACAGGGGGCTATAATTCACCCCTCCACTTT TRBV19 . TRBD1 TRBJ1-6
CASSGLREGIEQYF TGTGCCAGCAGCGGCCTACGAGAGGGCATCGAGCAGTACTTC TRBV2 . . TRBJ2-7
CASSFWTSGSYEQYF TGTGCCAGCAGCTTTTGGACTAGCGGGAGCTACGAGCAGTACTTC TRBV5-4 . TRBD2 TRBJ2-7
CASSLGLYNEQFF TGTGCCAGCAGCCTGGGACTCTACAATGAGCAGTTCTTC TRBV11-2 . . TRBJ2-1
CASSSPRAGGILFF TGTGCCAGCAGTTCCCCCCGGGCAGGGGGGATTCTGTTTTTT TRBV6-5 few TRBD1 TRBJ1-4
CASSGEGGNSPLHF TGTGCCAGCAGTGGGGAGGGGGGAAATTCACCCCTCCACTTT TRBV2 . . TRBJ1-6
CASTIQGATGELFF TGTGCCAGTACGATACAGGGGGCGACCGGGGAGCTGTTTTTT TRBV19 large TRBD1 TRBJ2-2
CASSPPSARLYEQYF TGTGCCAGCTCACCACCGTCTGCACGACTCTACGAGCAGTACTTC TRBV18 . . TRBJ2-7
CASSPPGLLTSEQYF TGTGCCAGCAGCCCTCCGGGACTCCTCACTAGCGAGCAGTACTTC TRBV14 . . TRBJ2-7
CATSRGASYEQYF TGTGCCACCAGCAGAGGGGCCTCCTACGAGCAGTACTTC TRBV15 once . TRBJ2-7
CASTEMGQQYF TGTGCCAGCACCGAAATGGGGCAGCAGTACTTC TRBV2 . . TRBJ2-7
CASIGQGSGNTIYF TGTGCCAGTATCGGACAGGGCTCTGGAAACACCATATATTTT TRBV19 . TRBD1 TRBJ1-3
CASSLTGRANEKLFF TGTGCCAGCAGCTTGACAGGGAGGGCTAATGAAAAACTGTTTTTT TRBV5-6 . . TRBJ1-4
CASSQGDIQPQHF TGTGCCAGCAGCCAAGGGGATATTCAGCCCCAGCATTTT TRBV28 . . TRBJ1-5
CATSDLQGDDGYTF TGTGCCACCAGTGATTTACAGGGAGACGATGGCTACACCTTC TRBV24-1 . . TRBJ1-2
CASSLSGMDTEAFF TGTGCCAGCAGCTTGTCAGGTATGGACACTGAAGCTTTCTTT TRBV5-8 . . TRBJ1-1
CASSWAGAGYEQFF TGCGCCAGCAGCTGGGCAGGGGCCGGGTATGAGCAGTTCTTC TRBV5-1 few . TRBJ2-1
CASSAGVDTQYF TGTGCCAGCAGCGCAGGGGTAGATACGCAGTATTTT TRBV7-2 few . TRBJ2-3
CASSLAPSTSGRAEYEQYF TGTGCCAGCAGCTTAGCGCCGAGCACTAGCGGGAGGGCCGAGTACGAGCAGTACTTC TRBV11-2 . TRBD2 TRBJ2-7
CAGGQAGIGPQHF TGTGCCGGGGGACAAGCAGGGATCGGGCCCCAGCATTTT TRBV28 few . TRBJ1-5
CASQQQEGNEQFF TGTGCCAGTCAGCAGCAAGAGGGCAATGAGCAGTTCTTC TRBV2 . . TRBJ2-1
CASSARRLGGTQYF TGTGCCAGCAGTGCCAGGCGGTTAGGAGGTACGCAGTATTTT TRBV27 . . TRBJ2-3
CASSPHGGTNTGELFF TGTGCCAGCAGCCCCCACGGAGGGACCAACACCGGGGAGCTGTTTTTT TRBV7-2 . . TRBJ2-2
CASSKGGRKRVEQYF TGTGCCAGCAGCAAAGGCGGGAGAAAAAGGGTCGAGCAGTACTTC TRBV21-1 . . TRBJ2-7
CASSSGGGVILEQYF TGTGCCAGCAGTTCGGGGGGGGGCGTGATTCTGGAGCAGTACTTC TRBV27 . TRBD2 TRBJ2-7
CASSSTGGRGNTIYF TGTGCCAGCAGCTCAACAGGGGGCAGAGGAAACACCATATATTTT TRBV7-9 once TRBD1 TRBJ1-3
CASSLPGNTIYF TGTGCCAGCAGCTTACCGGGAAACACCATATATTTT TRBV7-9 . . TRBJ1-3
CASSDAIPYEQYF TGTGCCAGCAGTGATGCTATACCCTACGAGCAGTACTTC TRBV6-1 . . TRBJ2-7
CASSPMGATTEAFF TGTGCCAGCAGCCCCATGGGGGCCACCACTGAAGCTTTCTTT TRBV4-2 few . TRBJ1-1
CASTDDTLPTDTQYF TGTGCCAGCACCGACGACACCCTTCCCACAGATACGCAGTATTTT TRBV6-4 . . TRBJ2-3